The clone carrying this TCR beta chain appeared many times. The data were taken from a study of T cells of healthy individuals. This CDR3 has 12 residues. Germline assignment: CDR1 MNHEY and CDR2 SMNVEV (reference sequence). With V trimmed by 8 bases and J by 12 bases, 10 bases remained unmatched. MiXCR, run by TCRdb on the 5' RACE reads, gives a single entry per CDR3 protein. The repertoire consists of about 40,000 distinct CDR3 sequences, with approximately 4.5% occurring once and the leading ten covering about 9%. This chain connects TRBV27 to TRBJ2-1, with 7 bases identical to TRBD2. This TCR derives from a human donor in good health. The chain's CDR3 is CASALWGRGQFF. The CDR3, as DNA: TGTGCCAGCGCCTTATGGGGGAGGGGGCAGTTCTTC.